The clone carrying this T cell receptor (beta chain) was picked up one time. The data stem from a study of T cell repertoires in cytomegalovirus infection. Trimming shortened V by 1 base and J by 4 bases, and 14 bases separated the two germline ends. The CDR3 length is 15 residues. TCRdb re-called the reads through MiXCR, storing one row per CDR3 protein. Here the sample spans about 740,000 distinct CDR3 sequences, roughly a third being singletons. This chain joins TRBV12-3 or TRBV12-4 and TRBJ2-7; TRBD2 is a possible D gene (5 bases). The clonotype was recovered from a human donor in good health (CMV status not recorded). Some clones in this sample may be carry-over from other donors' samples. Specimen: PBMCs. This chain's CDR3 is CASSLDWERSYEQYF. The CDR3 DNA is TGTGCCAGCAGTTTAGACTGGGAGAGATCGTACGAGCAGTACTTC.